This T cell receptor (beta chain) was sequenced in a study of T cell responses to AZD1222 COVID-19 vaccine. Comment on this clone: The target antigen is unknown.

Study outcomes and limitations: Breadth and depth of Spike-specific TCRs rose after two AZD1222 doses.

V gave up 9 bases and J gave up 2 bases, with 17 bases separating them. The CDR3 extends over 15 amino acids. Germline CDR1 reads LNHDA; CDR2 reads SQIVND (reference sequence). The assay was immunoSEQ multiplex PCR, and TCRdb's table has in-frame clones only and misses some. The sample consists of 120,000 to 150,000 clones, roughly 88% of them appearing once. V is TRBV19 and J is TRBJ1-5; D is possibly TRBD1 (6 bases). Sequenced here: peripheral blood, sampled on day 0 of AZD1222 vaccination. The TCR sequence derives from an adult in good health. The CDR3 here is CASEARGRRNQPQHF. Written as DNA, the CDR3 is TGTGCCAGCGAGGCGCGGGGGCGACGCAATCAGCCCCAGCATTTT.